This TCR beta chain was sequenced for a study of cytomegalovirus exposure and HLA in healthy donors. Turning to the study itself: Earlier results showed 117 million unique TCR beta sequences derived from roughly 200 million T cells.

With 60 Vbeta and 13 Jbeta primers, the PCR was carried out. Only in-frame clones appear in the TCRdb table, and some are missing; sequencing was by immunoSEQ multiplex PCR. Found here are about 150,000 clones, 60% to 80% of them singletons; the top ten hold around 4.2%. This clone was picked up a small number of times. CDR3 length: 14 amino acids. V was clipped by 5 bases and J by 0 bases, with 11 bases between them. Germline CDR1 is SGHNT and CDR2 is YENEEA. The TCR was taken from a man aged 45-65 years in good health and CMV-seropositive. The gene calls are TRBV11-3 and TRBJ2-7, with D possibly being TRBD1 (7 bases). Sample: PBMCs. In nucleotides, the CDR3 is TGTGCCAGCAGCCGCCAGGGGGGCTCCTACGAGCAGTACTTC. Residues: CASSRQGGSYEQYF.